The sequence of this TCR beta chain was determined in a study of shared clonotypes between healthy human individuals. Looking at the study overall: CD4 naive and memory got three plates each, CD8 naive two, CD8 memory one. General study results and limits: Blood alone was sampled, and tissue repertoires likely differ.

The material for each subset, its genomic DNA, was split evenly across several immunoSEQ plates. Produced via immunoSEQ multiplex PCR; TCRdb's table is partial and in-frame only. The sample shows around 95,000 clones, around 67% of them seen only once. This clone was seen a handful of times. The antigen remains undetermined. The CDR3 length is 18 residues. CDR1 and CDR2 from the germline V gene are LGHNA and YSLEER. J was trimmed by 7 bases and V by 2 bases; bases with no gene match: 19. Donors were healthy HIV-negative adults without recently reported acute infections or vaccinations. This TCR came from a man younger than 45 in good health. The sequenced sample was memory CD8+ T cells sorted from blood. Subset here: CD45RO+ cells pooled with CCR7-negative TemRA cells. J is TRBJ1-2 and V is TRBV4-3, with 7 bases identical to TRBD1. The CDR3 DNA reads TGCGCCAGCAGCCAAAGCAGGACAGGAAATTTCTTGTATTTTGGCTACACCTTC. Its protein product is CASSQSRTGNFLYFGYTF.